Detailed here is one TCR beta chain. As yet, its antigen is unknown. Quantitative barcoded 5'-RACE was used to prepare TCR beta libraries. TCRdb passed the 5' RACE reads through MiXCR, listing each CDR3 protein once. The table lists 350,000 to 550,000 distinct CDR3 sequences, 20% to 30% of them singletons. Trimming pared 4 bases from V and 0 bases from J, leaving 12 bases between. There are 16 residues in the CDR3. CDR1 is SNHLY, CDR2 FYNNEI, per germline. The entry originates in a study of CD8 T cells in ankylosing spondylitis. Study-level findings and limits: With a CD8+ phenotype, disease-linked clones were relatively rare in peripheral blood. Blood of patients with ankylosing spondylitis appeared to be characterized by a TCR beta motif of several highly homologous variants. Previous work reported some of these motif variants in the synovial fluid and blood of reactive arthritis. From matched ankylosing spondylitis synovial fluid, disease-linked clones were reportedly recovered at significantly enriched levels.

The sample taken for sequencing was blood, either unsorted or a sorted T cell fraction (not recorded which). The source is a male donor with ankylosing spondylitis. The rearrangement uses TRBV2 and TRBJ2-2, with TRBD1 as a possible D gene (5 bases). CDR3: CASSVDGAANTGELFF. CDR3 bases: TGTGCCAGCAGTGTGGATGGGGCCGCGAACACCGGGGAGCTGTTTTTT.